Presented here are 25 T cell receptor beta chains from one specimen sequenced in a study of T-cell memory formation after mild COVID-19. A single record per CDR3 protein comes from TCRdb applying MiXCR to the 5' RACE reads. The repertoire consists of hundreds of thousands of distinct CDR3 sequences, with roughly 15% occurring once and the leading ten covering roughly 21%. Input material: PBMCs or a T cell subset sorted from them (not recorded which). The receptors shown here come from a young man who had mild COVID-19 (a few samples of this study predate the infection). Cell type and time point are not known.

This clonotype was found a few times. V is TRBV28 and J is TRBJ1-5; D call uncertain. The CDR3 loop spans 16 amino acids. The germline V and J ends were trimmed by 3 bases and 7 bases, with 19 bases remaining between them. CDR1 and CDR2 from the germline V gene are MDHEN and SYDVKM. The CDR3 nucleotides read TGTGCCAGCAGTTTTTCGGCGCGGGCCAATAGACAGCCCCAGCATTTT. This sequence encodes CASSFSARANRQPQHF. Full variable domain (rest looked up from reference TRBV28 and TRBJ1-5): DVKVTQSSRYLVKRTGEKVFLECVQDMDHENMFWYRQDPGLGLRLIYFSYDVKMKEKGDIPEGYSVSREKKERFSLILESASTNQTSMYLCASSFSARANRQPQHFGDGTRLSIL.

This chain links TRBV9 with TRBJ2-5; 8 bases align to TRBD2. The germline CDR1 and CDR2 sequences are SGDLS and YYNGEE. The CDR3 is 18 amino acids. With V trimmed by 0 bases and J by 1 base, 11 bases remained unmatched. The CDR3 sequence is CASSVAGGPTPFQETQYF. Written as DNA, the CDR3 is TGTGCCAGCAGCGTAGCGGGGGGGCCGACTCCCTTCCAAGAGACCCAGTACTTC.

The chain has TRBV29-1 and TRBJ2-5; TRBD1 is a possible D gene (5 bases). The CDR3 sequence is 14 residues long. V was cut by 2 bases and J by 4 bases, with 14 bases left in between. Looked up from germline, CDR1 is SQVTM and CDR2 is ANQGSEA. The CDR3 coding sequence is TGCAGCGTTGAAAAGACAGCTCGCGGAGAGACCCAGTACTTC. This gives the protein CSVEKTARGETQYF.

The DNA of the CDR3 is TGTGCCTGGAACGCCGGTGGGGGGCAGTACTTC. It translates to CAWNAGGGQYF. V usage is TRBV30 and J usage is TRBJ2-7; either TRBD1 or TRBD2 may fit D (5 bases each). Germline CDR1 GTSNPN, CDR2 SVGIG (reference sequence). This CDR3 spans 11 amino acids. V lost 4 bases to trimming and J lost 9 bases, with 13 bases between them. The complete variable domain, with remaining parts taken from reference TRBV30 and TRBJ2-7, reads SQTIHQWPATLVQPVGSPLSLECTVEGTSNPNLYWYRQAAGRGLQLLFYSVGIGQISSEVPQNLSASRPQDRQFILSSKKLLLSDSGFYLCAWNAGGGQYFGPGTRLTVT.

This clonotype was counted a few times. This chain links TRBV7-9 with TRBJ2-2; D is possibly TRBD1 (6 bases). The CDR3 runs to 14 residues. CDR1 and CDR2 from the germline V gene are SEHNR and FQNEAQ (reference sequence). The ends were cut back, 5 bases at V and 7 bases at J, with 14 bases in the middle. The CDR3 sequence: CASSARQDFGELFF. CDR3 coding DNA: TGTGCCAGCAGCGCCCGACAGGACTTCGGGGAGCTGTTTTTT.

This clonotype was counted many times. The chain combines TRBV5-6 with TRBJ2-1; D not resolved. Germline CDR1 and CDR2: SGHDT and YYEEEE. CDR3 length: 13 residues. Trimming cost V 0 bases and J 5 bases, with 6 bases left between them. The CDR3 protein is CASSLDENNEQFF. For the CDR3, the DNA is TGTGCCAGCAGCTTGGACGAGAACAATGAGCAGTTCTTC.

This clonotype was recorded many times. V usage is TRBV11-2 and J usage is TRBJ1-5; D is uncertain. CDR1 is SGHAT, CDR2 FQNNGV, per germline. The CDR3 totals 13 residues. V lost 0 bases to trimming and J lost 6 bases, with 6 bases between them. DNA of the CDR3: TGTGCCAGCAGCTTAGATCGGGTTCAGCCCCAGCATTTT. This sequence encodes CASSLDRVQPQHF.

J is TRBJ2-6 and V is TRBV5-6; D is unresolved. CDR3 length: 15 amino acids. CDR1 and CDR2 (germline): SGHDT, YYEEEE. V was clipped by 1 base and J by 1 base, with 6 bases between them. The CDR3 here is CASSLPVSGANVLTF. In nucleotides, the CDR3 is TGTGCCAGCAGCTTGCCCGTTTCTGGGGCCAACGTCCTGACTTTC.

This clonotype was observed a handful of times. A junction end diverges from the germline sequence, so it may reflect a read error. The CDR3 nucleotides read TGCGCCAGCAGCCCAGGGGGGGGGCTAATGGCCCACCTCAATTTT. Translation gives CASSPGGGLMAHLNF. The chain is built from TRBV4-1 and TRBJ1-4, with 7 bases identical to TRBD1. The CDR3 loop spans 15 amino acids. Germline CDR1 reads MGHRA; CDR2 reads YSYEKL.

Here the CDR3 reads CASSQASGYSYEQYF. The DNA for the CDR3 is TGCGCCAGCAGCCAGGCCAGCGGGTACTCCTACGAGCAGTACTTC. The rearrangement joins TRBV4-3 to TRBJ2-7; D is perhaps TRBD2 (6 bases). CDR1 LGHNA and CDR2 YSLEER come from the germline V gene. The V and J ends lost 3 bases and 0 bases respectively, with 12 bases between them. CDR3 size: 15 residues.

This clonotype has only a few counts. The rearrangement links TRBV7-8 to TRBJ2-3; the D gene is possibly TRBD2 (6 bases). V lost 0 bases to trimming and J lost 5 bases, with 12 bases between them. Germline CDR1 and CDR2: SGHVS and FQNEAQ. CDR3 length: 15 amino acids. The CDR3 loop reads CASSLASEGKDTQYF. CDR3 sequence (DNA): TGTGCCAGCAGCTTAGCGTCGGAGGGGAAAGATACGCAGTATTTT.

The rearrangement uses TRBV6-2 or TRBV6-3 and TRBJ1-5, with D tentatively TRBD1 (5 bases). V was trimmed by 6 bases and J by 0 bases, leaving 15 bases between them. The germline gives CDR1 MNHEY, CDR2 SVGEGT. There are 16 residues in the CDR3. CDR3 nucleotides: TGTGCCAGCAGCTTGCCGGGGGGGTATAGCAATCAGCCCCAGCATTTT. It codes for CASSLPGGYSNQPQHF.

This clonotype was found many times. The CDR3 coding sequence is TGCGCCAGCAGCTTGGATCCTAGCGGGGCCTCGGAGACCCAGTACTTC. Its protein product is CASSLDPSGASETQYF. The J gene is TRBJ2-5, the V gene TRBV5-1; 9 nucleotides match TRBD2. The germline V gene encodes CDR1 SGHRS and CDR2 YFSETQ. The CDR3 consists of 16 residues. Germline trimming cut 0 bases from V and 5 bases from J; bases unmatched to any gene: 8.

The CDR3 nucleotides read TGTGCCAGCAGCTTTTCGGACAGGGGCAAAAAACTGTTTTTT. As protein: CASSFSDRGKKLFF. This chain joins TRBV7-9 and TRBJ1-4; 9 positions agree with TRBD1. The germline gives CDR1 SEHNR, CDR2 FQNEAQ (reference sequence). The junction had 5 bases not matched to a gene; V was cut back by 3 bases and J by 9 bases. CDR3 length: 14 residues.

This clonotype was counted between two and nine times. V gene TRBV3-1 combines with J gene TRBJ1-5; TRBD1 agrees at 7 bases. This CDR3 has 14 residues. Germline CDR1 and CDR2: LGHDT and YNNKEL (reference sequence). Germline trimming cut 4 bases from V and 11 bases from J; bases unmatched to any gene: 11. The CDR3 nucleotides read TGTGCCAGCAGCCCTCGGACAGGTCGTTGGGCCCAGCATTTT. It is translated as CASSPRTGRWAQHF. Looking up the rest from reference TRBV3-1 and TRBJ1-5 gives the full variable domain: DTAVSQTPKYLVTQMGNDKSIKCEQNLGHDTMYWYKQDSKKFLKIMFSYNNKELIINETVPNRFSPKSPDKAHLNLHINSLELGDSAVYFCASSPRTGRWAQHFGDGTRLSIL.

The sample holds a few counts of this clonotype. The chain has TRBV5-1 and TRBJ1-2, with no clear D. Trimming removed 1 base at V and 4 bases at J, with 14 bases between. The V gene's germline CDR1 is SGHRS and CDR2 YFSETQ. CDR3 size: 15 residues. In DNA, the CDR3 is TGCGCCAGCAGCTTGCGGCGGAACCCCTTCTATGGCTACACCTTC. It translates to CASSLRRNPFYGYTF.

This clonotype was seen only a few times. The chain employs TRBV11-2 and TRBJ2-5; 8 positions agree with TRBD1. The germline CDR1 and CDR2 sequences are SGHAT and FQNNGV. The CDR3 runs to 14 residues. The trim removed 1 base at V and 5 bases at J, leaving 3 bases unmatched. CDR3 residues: CASSLGTGLETQYF. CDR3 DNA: TGTGCCAGCAGCTTAGGGACAGGGCTGGAGACCCAGTACTTC.

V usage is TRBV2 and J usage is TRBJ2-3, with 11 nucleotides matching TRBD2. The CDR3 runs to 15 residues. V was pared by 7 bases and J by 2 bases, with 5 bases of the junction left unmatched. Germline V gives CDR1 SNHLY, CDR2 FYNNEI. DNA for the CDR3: TGTGCCAGCAAACGACTAGCGGGGAACACAGATACGCAGTATTTT. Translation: CASKRLAGNTDTQYF. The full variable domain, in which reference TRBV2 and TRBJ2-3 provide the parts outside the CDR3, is EPEVTQTPSHQVTQMGQEVILRCVPISNHLYFYWYRQILGQKVEFLVSFYNNEISEKSEIFDDQFSVERPDGSNFTLKIRSTKLEDSAMYFCASKRLAGNTDTQYFGPGTRLTVL.

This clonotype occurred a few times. The CDR3: CSAREINTGELFF. The CDR3 DNA sequence: TGCAGTGCTAGAGAGATTAACACCGGGGAGCTGTTTTTT. The rearrangement links TRBV20-1 to TRBJ2-2; unclear D gene. V was cut by 0 bases and J by 2 bases, with 4 bases left in between. The CDR3 length is 13 residues. The germline V gene has CDR1 DFQATT and CDR2 SNEGSKA (reference sequence).

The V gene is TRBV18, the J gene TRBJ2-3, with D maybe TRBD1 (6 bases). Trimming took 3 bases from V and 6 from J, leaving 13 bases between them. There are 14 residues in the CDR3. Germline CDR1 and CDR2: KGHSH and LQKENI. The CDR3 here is CASSPGTTRDTQYF. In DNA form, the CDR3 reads TGTGCCAGCTCACCTGGGACAACCCGGGATACGCAGTATTTT.

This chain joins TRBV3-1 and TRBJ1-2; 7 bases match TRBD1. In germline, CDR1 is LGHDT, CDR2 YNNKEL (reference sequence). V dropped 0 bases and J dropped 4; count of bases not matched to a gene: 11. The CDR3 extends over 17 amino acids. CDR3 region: CASSQEGTGEDGYGYTF. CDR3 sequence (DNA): TGTGCCAGCAGCCAAGAAGGAACAGGGGAGGACGGCTATGGCTACACCTTC.

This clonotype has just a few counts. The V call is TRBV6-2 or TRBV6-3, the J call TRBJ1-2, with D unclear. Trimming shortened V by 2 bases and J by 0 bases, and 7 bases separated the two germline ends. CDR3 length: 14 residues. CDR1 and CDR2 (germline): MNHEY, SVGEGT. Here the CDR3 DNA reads TGTGCCAGCAGTTACACCGGGGCTAACTATGGCTACACCTTC. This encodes CASSYTGANYGYTF.

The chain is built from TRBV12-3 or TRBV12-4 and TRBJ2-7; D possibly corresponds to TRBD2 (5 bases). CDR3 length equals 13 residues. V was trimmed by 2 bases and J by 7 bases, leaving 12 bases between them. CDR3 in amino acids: CASSLLTSGEQYV. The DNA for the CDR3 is TGTGCCAGCAGTTTACTAACCTCGGGGGAGCAGTACGTC.

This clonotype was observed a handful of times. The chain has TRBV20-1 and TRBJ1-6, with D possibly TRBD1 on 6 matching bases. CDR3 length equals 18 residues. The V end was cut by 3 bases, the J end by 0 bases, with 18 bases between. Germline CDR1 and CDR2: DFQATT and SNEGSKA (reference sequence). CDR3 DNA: TGCAGTGCTAGGGAATCAGGGGCGAAGAGCTCCTATAATTCACCCCTCCACTTT. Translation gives CSARESGAKSSYNSPLHF.

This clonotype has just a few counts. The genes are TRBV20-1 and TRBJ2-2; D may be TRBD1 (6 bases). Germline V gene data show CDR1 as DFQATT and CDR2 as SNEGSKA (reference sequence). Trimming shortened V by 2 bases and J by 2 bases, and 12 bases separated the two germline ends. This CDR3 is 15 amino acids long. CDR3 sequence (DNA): TGCAGTGCTAGACAGGGGCTCTCAAACACCGGGGAGCTGTTTTTT. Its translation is CSARQGLSNTGELFF.